Shown below are 8 T cell receptor beta chains from a single sample sequenced in a study of blood T cell repertoires in COVID-19. Libraries were prepared by immunoSEQ multiplex PCR; TCRdb keeps only in-frame clonotypes and omits some of them. Of some 500,000 clones in the sample, 85% to 90% were seen once. The source material was peripheral blood. The receptors come from a woman in her forties or fifties with COVID-19, enrolled during active disease.

The chain employs TRBV2 and TRBJ1-2; D possibly corresponds to TRBD1 (5 bases). Trimming left V 7 bases short and J 0 bases short, with 9 bases between. Per the germline V gene, CDR1 is SNHLY and CDR2 is FYNNEI. CDR3 size: 13 residues. CDR3 in amino acids: CASTGGTNYGYTF. CDR3 nucleotides: TGTGCCAGCACGGGGGGGACTAACTATGGCTACACCTTC.

The chain has TRBV30 and TRBJ2-7; 7 positions agree with TRBD1. The junction had 8 bases not matched to a gene; V was cut back by 2 bases and J by 4 bases. The CDR3 has 14 amino acids. Looked up from germline, CDR1 is GTSNPN and CDR2 is SVGIG (reference sequence). CDR3 in DNA: TGTGCCTGGAGTCAACCAGGGGGTGGGTACGAGCAGTACTTC. Protein sequence: CAWSQPGGGYEQYF.

The gene calls are TRBV6-5 and TRBJ1-5; D is ambiguous. Germline CDR1 MNHEY, CDR2 SVGAGI. V shed 5 bases and J shed 1 base, with 9 bases lying between them. CDR3 length: 14 amino acids. CDR3 bases: TGTGCCAGCAGTCCCGACTGGAGCAATCAGCCCCAGCATTTT. It yields the protein CASSPDWSNQPQHF.

The rearrangement uses TRBV15 and TRBJ1-6; no reliable D call. V lost 0 bases and J lost 14, with 14 bases in between. CDR1 LNHNV and CDR2 YYDKDF come from the germline V gene (reference sequence). This CDR3 spans 14 amino acids. CDR3 residues: CATSRDQGTEALHF. The CDR3 DNA reads TGTGCCACCAGCAGAGATCAAGGAACTGAGGCCCTCCACTTT.

The chain recombines TRBV27 with TRBJ1-1; D possibly corresponds to TRBD1 (6 bases). This CDR3 is 15 amino acids long. Germline assignment: CDR1 MNHEY and CDR2 SMNVEV (reference sequence). Trimming shortened V by 4 bases and J by 0 bases, and 12 bases separated the two germline ends. The CDR3 loop reads CASSSIRGMNTEAFF. The CDR3 nucleotides read TGTGCCAGCAGTTCCATCAGGGGCATGAACACTGAAGCTTTCTTT.

The chain combines TRBV19 with TRBJ2-1; D perhaps matches TRBD2 (5 bases). This CDR3 comprises 15 residues. V gave up 1 base and J gave up 12 bases, with 19 bases separating them. CDR1 and CDR2 from the germline V gene are LNHDA and SQIVND (reference sequence). The CDR3 is CASSIARTRIQGQFF. The CDR3 bases are TGTGCCAGTAGTATAGCTAGGACTCGAATACAAGGGCAGTTCTTC.

The chain joins TRBV12-3 or TRBV12-4 to TRBJ2-1; 8 bases match TRBD1. J gave up 14 bases and V 6 bases, and 6 bases lay outside the gene matches. The CDR3 has 11 residues. The CDR3 sequence is CASRQGALEFF. Here the CDR3 DNA reads TGTGCCAGCAGGCAGGGGGCTCTGGAGTTCTTC.

CDR3 in DNA: TGTGCCATTTTACAGGGAGCTGGAAACACCATATATTTT. It translates to CAILQGAGNTIYF. The chain carries TRBV10-3 and TRBJ1-3; D is possibly TRBD1 (6 bases). The CDR3 is 13 amino acids. The V end lost 9 bases, the J end lost 2 bases, and 11 bases lay between the germline ends. Germline-derived CDR1 and CDR2 are ENHRY and SYGVKD.